The entry that follows covers one T cell receptor (beta chain) sequence. Its target is unknown. Enrollment shut out patients with autoimmune disease history or systemic immunosuppression. Blood specimens came from baseline, cycle 4 day 1, and cycle 7 day 1. The V gene's germline CDR1 is GTSNPN and CDR2 SVGIG (reference sequence). The length of the CDR3 is 13 residues. Trimming removed 3 bases from V and 2 bases from J, with 8 bases in between. Using immunoSEQ multiplex PCR, the repertoire was profiled, and TCRdb retains in-frame clones only, with some absent. The profile shows tens of thousands of clones, roughly 85% of them singletons. This entry comes from a study of OX40 agonist ivuxolimab in advanced cancers. Overall study: The dose-escalation cohort was roughly 84% male, with a mean age of about 56 years, ranging about 23 to 80. Notes on the study in general: CD8+ T cells were the subset that, on average, had more expanded clones than CD4+.

The TCR was taken from an adult with an advanced solid tumor such as melanoma, head and neck, liver or kidney cancer. The sequences come from CD4+ or CD8+ T cells sorted from blood, collected in a trial of the OX40 agonist ivuxolimab. The chain employs TRBV30 and TRBJ2-1, with D uncertain. The DNA of the CDR3 is TGTGCCTGGAGAAGTGATCCCTACAATGAGCAGTTCTTC. This encodes CAWRSDPYNEQFF.